What follows is one T cell receptor (beta chain) and its context. Its matching antigen is unknown. The sample is drawn from a study of T cells in Graves' hyperthyroidism and ophthalmopathy. For the study at large: Pretreatment peripheral blood was obtained at initial diagnosis. Points from the study as a whole: Most clonotypes expanded in the thyroid (above 0.001) were also present in blood.

Germline V gene data show CDR1 as SNHLY and CDR2 as FYNNEI. The CDR3 has 16 amino acids. Trimming took off 6 bases at V and 4 bases at J, with 19 bases between the two ends. RNA transcripts gave rise to amplified TCR beta CDR3 regions. When the TCR CDR3 underwent first-round RT-PCR, the HTBI primer set was used. Each CDR3 protein is one row after TCRdb ran MiXCR on the multiplex PCR reads. The sample shows roughly 420,000 distinct CDR3 sequences, roughly 14% of them seen only once. Lactation, pregnancy, other autoimmune disease or uncontrolled infection excluded patients. PBMCs were obtained from approximately 10 ml fresh peripheral blood.

What was sequenced was blood. This chain uses TRBV2 with TRBJ1-5; D is uncertain. This receptor was taken from a woman aged 18-30 years with Graves' hyperthyroidism. DNA for the CDR3: TGTGCCAGCAGACCCGAATGGGGTAGGGTTAATCAGCCCCAGCATTTT. Translation gives CASRPEWGRVNQPQHF.